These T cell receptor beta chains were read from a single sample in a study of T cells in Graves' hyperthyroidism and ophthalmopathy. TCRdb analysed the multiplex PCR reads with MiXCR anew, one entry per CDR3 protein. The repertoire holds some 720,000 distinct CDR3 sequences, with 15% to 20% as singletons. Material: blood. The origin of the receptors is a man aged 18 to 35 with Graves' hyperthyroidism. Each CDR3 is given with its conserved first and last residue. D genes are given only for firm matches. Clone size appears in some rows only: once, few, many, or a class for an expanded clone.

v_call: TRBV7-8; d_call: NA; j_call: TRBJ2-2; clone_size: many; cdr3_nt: TGTGCCAGCATCTTGGAGCCCACCGGGGAGCTGTTTTTT; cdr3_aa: CASILEPTGELFF
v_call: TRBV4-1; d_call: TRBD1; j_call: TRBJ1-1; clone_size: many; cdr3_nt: TGCGCCAGCAGCCAAGCAGGGGGTTTTTGGTACACTGAAGCTTTCTTT; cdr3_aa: CASSQAGGFWYTEAFF
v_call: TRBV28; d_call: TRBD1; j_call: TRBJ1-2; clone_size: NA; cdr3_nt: TGTGCCAGTAGACGTGGACAGGGGGCGCGAGGCTACACCTTC; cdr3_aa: CASRRGQGARGYTF
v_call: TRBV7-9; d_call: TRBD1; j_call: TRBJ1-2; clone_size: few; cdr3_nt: TGTGCCAGCAGCTTCCAGACAGGGAGCTATGGCTACACCTTC; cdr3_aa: CASSFQTGSYGYTF
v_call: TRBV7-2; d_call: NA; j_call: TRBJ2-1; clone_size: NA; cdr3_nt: TGTGCCAGCAAAGGACAATGGCGCAATGAGCAGTTCTTC; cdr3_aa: CASKGQWRNEQFF
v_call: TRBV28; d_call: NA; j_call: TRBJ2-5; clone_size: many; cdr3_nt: TGTGCCAGCAGCCGACCGGGGGTGGGGAGTGATTCGGGGACCCAGTACTTC; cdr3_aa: CASSRPGVGSDSGTQYF
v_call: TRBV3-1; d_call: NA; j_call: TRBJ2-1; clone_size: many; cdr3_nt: TGTGCCAGCAGCCAGTGGGGGGGCGAGCAGTTCTTC; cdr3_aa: CASSQWGGEQFF
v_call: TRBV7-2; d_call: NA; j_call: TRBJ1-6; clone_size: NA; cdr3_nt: TGTGCCAGCAGCTTTCCAGGGGCGGGCAATTCACCCCTCCACTTT; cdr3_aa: CASSFPGAGNSPLHF
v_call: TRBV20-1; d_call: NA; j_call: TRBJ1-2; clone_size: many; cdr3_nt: TGCAGTGCTAGTGGCTATGGCTACACCTTC; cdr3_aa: CSASGYGYTF
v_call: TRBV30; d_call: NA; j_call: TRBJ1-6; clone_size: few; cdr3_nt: TGTGCCTGGAGTGTATTTGGGGTCTATAATTCACCCCTCCACTTT; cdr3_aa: CAWSVFGVYNSPLHF
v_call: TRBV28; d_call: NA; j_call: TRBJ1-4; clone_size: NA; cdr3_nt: TGTGCCAGCAGGGTACCTCGACGGATTGAAAAACTGTTTTTT; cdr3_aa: CASRVPRRIEKLFF
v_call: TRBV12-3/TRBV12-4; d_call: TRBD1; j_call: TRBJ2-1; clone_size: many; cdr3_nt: TGTGCCAGCAGCCTTGACAGGGTCGAGCAGTTCTTC; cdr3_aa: CASSLDRVEQFF
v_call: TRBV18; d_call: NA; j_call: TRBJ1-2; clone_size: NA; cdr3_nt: TGTGCCAGCTCACCGAAGACAGTTAACTATGGCTACACCTTC; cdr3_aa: CASSPKTVNYGYTF
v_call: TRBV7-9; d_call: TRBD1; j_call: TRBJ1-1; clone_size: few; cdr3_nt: TGTGCCAGCAGCCACAGGGGGGGGGACGCTGAAGCTTTCTTT; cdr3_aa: CASSHRGGDAEAFF
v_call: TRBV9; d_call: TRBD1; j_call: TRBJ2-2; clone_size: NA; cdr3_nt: TGTGCCAGCAGCCTAAAGGGACAGGTTATTAGCACCGGGGAGCTGTTTTTT; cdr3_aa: CASSLKGQVISTGELFF
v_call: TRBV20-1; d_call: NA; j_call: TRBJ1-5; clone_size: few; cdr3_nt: TGCAGTGCTAGAGATCTAGGGGGGGATCAGCCCCAGCATTTT; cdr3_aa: CSARDLGGDQPQHF
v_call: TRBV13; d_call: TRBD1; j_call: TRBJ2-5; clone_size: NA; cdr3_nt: TGTGCCAGCAGCTCTACAGCGGGACAGGGGAGAGAGACCCAGTACTTC; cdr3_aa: CASSSTAGQGRETQYF
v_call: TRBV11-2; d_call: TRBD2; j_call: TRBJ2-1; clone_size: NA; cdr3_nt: TGTGCCAGCAGCTCCCGACTAGCGGGACGATATGAGCAGTTCTTC; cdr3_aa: CASSSRLAGRYEQFF
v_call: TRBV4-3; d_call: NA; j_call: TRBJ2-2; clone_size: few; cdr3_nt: TGCGCCAGCAGCCAAACCACAACTACCGGGGAGCTGTTTTTT; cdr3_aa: CASSQTTTTGELFF
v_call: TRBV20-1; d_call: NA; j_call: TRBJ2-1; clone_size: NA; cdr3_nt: TGCAGTGCCAGGGGGGGCGGGATCTCCTACAATGAGCAGTTCTTC; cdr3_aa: CSARGGGISYNEQFF
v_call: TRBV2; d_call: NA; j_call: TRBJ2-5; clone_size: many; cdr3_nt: TGTGCCAGCACCGAGGATAGTAGCATTGGGACCCAGTACTTC; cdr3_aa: CASTEDSSIGTQYF
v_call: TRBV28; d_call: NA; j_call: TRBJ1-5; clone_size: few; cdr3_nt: TGTGCCAGCAGTTCCCCTGCGATGGGCCAGCCCCAGCATTTT; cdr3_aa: CASSSPAMGQPQHF
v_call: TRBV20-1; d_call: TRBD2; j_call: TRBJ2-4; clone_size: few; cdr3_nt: TGCAGTGCTAAAATACTAGCGGGGGCCAAAAACATTCAGTACTTC; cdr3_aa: CSAKILAGAKNIQYF
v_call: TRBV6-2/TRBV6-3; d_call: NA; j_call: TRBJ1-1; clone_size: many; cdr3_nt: TGTGCCAGCAGTTACTTACCGAACACTGAAGCTTTCTTT; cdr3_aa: CASSYLPNTEAFF
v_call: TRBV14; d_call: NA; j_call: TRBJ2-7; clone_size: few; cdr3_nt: TGTGCCAGCAGCCAGGGGACCATTGGAAGACTCTACGAGCAGTACTTC; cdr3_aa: CASSQGTIGRLYEQYF
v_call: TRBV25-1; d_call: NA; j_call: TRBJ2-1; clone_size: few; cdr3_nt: TGTGCCAGCAGTGCCACCGGGACCCCCTTGGATGAGCAGTTCTTC; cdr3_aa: CASSATGTPLDEQFF
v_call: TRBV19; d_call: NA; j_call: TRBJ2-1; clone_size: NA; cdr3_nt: TGTGCCAGTAGGGGGCTAGTCTTAGATGAGCAGTTCTTC; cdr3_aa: CASRGLVLDEQFF
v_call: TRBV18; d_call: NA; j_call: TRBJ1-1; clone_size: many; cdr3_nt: TGTGCCAGTTCTAAGGGTCCGGGGACTGAAGCTTTCTTT; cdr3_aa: CASSKGPGTEAFF
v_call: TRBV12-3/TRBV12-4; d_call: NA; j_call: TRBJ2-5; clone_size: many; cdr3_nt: TGTGCCAGCAGCGAACAACCCACAGGGAACCAAGAGACCCAGTACTTC; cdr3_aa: CASSEQPTGNQETQYF
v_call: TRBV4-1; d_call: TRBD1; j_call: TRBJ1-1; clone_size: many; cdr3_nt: TGCGCCAGCAGCCAAGCAGGGGGAGCGTGGAACACTGAAGCTTTCTTT; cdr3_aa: CASSQAGGAWNTEAFF
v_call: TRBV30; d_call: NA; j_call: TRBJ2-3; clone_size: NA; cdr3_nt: TGTGCCTGGAGTGTACAGAGCACAGATACGCAGTATTTT; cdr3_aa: CAWSVQSTDTQYF
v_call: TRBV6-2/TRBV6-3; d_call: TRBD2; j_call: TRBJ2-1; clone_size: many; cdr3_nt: TGTGCCAGCAGCACGGGGACTAGTGGGATCGAGCTCCGAGGGCGCAATGAGCAGTTCTTC; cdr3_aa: CASSTGTSGIELRGRNEQFF
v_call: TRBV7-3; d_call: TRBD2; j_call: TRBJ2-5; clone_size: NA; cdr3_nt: TGTGCCAGCAGCCCCGCGGCGGGACTAGCCGCTCAAGAGACCCAGTACTTC; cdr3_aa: CASSPAAGLAAQETQYF